The 13 T cell receptor beta chains listed next were all sequenced from one sample in a study of identical twins. MiXCR, applied by TCRdb to the 5' RACE reads, yields one record per CDR3 protein. This table holds roughly 570,000 distinct CDR3 sequences, nearly 10% found once. Separately, the same data were catalogued under a study of yellow fever vaccine responses in identical twins.

Sequenced input: PBMCs. All receptors derive from a woman aged 18-35 years in good health.

The chain has TRBV7-9 and TRBJ2-2, with unresolved D. From germline, CDR1 is SEHNR and CDR2 FQNEAQ (reference sequence). V was clipped by 6 bases and J by 0 bases, with 8 bases between them. This CDR3 is built from 14 residues. This CDR3 reads CASRDTPNTGELFF. For the CDR3, the DNA is TGTGCCAGCAGAGACACTCCGAACACCGGGGAGCTGTTTTTT.

This clonotype has more than one count but fewer than ten. The V and J genes are TRBV2 and TRBJ2-1; 8 bases agree with TRBD2. The V and J ends lost 9 bases and 8 bases, in that order; junction bases with no gene match: 9. The CDR3 is 13 residues long. In germline, CDR1 is SNHLY, CDR2 FYNNEI. CDR3: CASLARGVDEQFF. Here the CDR3 DNA reads TGTGCCAGTCTAGCGCGGGGGGTGGATGAGCAGTTCTTC.

This clonotype has only a few counts. V gene TRBV6-5 combines with J gene TRBJ2-2; D is ambiguous. The germline V gene encodes CDR1 MNHEY and CDR2 SVGAGI. The CDR3 is made up of 16 amino acids. V was shortened by 2 bases and J by 4 bases, with 14 bases between the two germline ends. In nucleotides, the CDR3 is TGTGCCAGCAGTTACAGATCCCCATCGGGCACCGGGGAGCTGTTTTTT. Its protein is CASSYRSPSGTGELFF.

This clonotype was seen more than once but under ten times. The chain is built from TRBV20-1 and TRBJ1-5; weak D call: TRBD1 (6 bases). Trimming pared 6 bases from V and 5 bases from J, leaving 20 bases between. Germline V CDR1 and CDR2: DFQATT, SNEGSKA (reference sequence). The CDR3 is 15 amino acids. CDR3 sequence: CSARKTGDNYQPQHF. CDR3 DNA: TGCAGTGCCAGAAAAACGGGGGACAATTATCAGCCCCAGCATTTT.

This clonotype showed up just a few times. The V and J genes are TRBV28 and TRBJ2-1, with a tentative D call TRBD2 (6 bases). The germline V gene has CDR1 MDHEN and CDR2 SYDVKM. The CDR3 has 15 amino acids. The germline V and J ends were trimmed by 5 bases and 4 bases, with 15 bases remaining between them. The CDR3 DNA reads as TGTGCCAGCAGTCCGCGGGACCTCCAATACAATGAGCAGTTCTTC. Its translation is CASSPRDLQYNEQFF.

This clonotype was observed a handful of times. V is TRBV10-3 and J is TRBJ1-5; D is ambiguous. V lost 8 bases and J lost 3, with 8 bases in between. Germline V gene sequence: CDR1 ENHRY, CDR2 SYGVKD. The CDR3 is 12 amino acids. CDR3: CAIGTDNQPQHF. Here the CDR3 DNA reads TGTGCCATCGGTACAGACAATCAGCCCCAGCATTTT.

The DNA for the CDR3 is TGTGCCAGCAGTTTGGACCAGGAAGCGGCAGAAGAGACCCAGTACTTC. This sequence encodes CASSLDQEAAEETQYF. V usage is TRBV28 and J usage is TRBJ2-5; D possibly corresponds to TRBD2 (5 bases). This CDR3 region has 16 residues. Germline CDR1 and CDR2: MDHEN and SYDVKM. The ends were cut back, 3 bases at V and 3 bases at J, with 17 bases in the middle.

This clonotype was seen ten or more times. V gene TRBV10-3 combines with J gene TRBJ2-5; TRBD1 matches 7 bases. This CDR3 has 14 amino acids. With 8 bases clipped from V and 5 bases from J, the junction kept 11 bases outside the gene matches. Germline loops: CDR1 ENHRY, CDR2 SYGVKD. The CDR3 is CAIRQGLSVETQYF. The CDR3 DNA sequence: TGTGCCATCCGACAGGGCTTATCAGTGGAGACCCAGTACTTC.

This clonotype was seen ten or more times. The genes are TRBV24-1 and TRBJ2-2, with D uncertain. The CDR3 has 16 residues. Germline V lookup: CDR1 KGHDR, CDR2 SFDVKD. Trimming left V 0 bases short and J 4 bases short, with 11 bases between. The DNA of the CDR3 is TGTGCCACCAGTGATTTGAGCCCCTTCGGCACCGGGGAGCTGTTTTTT. Protein sequence: CATSDLSPFGTGELFF.

V usage is TRBV30 and J usage is TRBJ2-3; TRBD1 aligns across 10 bases. CDR1 GTSNPN and CDR2 SVGIG come from the germline V gene (reference sequence). The CDR3 contains 15 residues. V lost 1 base to trimming and J lost 2 bases; unmatched junction nucleotides: 3. The CDR3 sequence is CAWSGGQGNTDTQYF. Here the CDR3 DNA reads TGTGCCTGGAGTGGGGGACAGGGGAACACAGATACGCAGTATTTT.

The rearrangement links TRBV7-8 to TRBJ2-6; 12 bases match TRBD1. Germline V gene sequence: CDR1 SGHVS, CDR2 FQNEAQ. The J segment lost 2 bases and the V segment lost 2 bases, leaving 7 bases of the junction unmatched. The CDR3 is made up of 19 amino acids. As DNA, the CDR3 is TGTGCCAGCAGCTTAAGGGCCGGGACAGGGGGCGCTGGGGCCAACGTCCTGACTTTC. It translates to CASSLRAGTGGAGANVLTF.

The V and J genes are TRBV15 and TRBJ2-2; the D is unclear. The CDR3 length is 15 residues. Germline loops: CDR1 LNHNV, CDR2 YYDKDF (reference sequence). The V and J ends lost 0 bases and 6 bases respectively, with 11 bases between them. Here the CDR3 DNA reads TGTGCCACCAGCAGAGATGGGGTGGTGTCCGGGGAGCTGTTTTTT. The encoded protein is CATSRDGVVSGELFF. Full variable domain (remainder filled in from reference TRBV15 and TRBJ2-2): DAMVIQNPRYQVTQFGKPVTLSCSQTLNHNVMYWYQQKSSQAPKLLFHYYDKDFNNEADTPDNFQSRRPNTSFCFLDIRSPGLGDTAMYLCATSRDGVVSGELFFGEGSRLTVL.

J is TRBJ2-3 and V is TRBV21-1; TRBD2, as called in the table, went unchecked against the DNA. TRBV21-1 is recorded as a pseudogene. The CDR3 length is 18 residues. Here the CDR3 reads CASSSRGLVRTRSDTQYF. The CDR3 DNA follows: TGTGCCAGCAGCTCACGAGGCCTAGTCCGGACGAGATCAGATACGCAGTATTTT.